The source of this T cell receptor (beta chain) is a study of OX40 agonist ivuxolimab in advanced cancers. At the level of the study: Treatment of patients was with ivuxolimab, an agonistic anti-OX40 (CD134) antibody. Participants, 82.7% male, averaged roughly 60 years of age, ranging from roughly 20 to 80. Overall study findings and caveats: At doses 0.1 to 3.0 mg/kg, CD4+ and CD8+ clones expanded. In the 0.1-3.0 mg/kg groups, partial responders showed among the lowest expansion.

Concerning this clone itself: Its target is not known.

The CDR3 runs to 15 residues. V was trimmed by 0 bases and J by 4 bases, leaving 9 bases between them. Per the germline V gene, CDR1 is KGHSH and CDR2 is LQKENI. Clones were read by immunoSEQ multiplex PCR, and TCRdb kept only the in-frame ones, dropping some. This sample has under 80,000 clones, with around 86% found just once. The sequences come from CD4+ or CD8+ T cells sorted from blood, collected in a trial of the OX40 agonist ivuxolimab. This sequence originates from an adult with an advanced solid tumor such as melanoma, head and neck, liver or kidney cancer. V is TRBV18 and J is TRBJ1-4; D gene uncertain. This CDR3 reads CASSPPGRLNEKLFF. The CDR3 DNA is TGTGCCAGCTCACCACCGGGTAGACTTAATGAAAAACTGTTTTTT.